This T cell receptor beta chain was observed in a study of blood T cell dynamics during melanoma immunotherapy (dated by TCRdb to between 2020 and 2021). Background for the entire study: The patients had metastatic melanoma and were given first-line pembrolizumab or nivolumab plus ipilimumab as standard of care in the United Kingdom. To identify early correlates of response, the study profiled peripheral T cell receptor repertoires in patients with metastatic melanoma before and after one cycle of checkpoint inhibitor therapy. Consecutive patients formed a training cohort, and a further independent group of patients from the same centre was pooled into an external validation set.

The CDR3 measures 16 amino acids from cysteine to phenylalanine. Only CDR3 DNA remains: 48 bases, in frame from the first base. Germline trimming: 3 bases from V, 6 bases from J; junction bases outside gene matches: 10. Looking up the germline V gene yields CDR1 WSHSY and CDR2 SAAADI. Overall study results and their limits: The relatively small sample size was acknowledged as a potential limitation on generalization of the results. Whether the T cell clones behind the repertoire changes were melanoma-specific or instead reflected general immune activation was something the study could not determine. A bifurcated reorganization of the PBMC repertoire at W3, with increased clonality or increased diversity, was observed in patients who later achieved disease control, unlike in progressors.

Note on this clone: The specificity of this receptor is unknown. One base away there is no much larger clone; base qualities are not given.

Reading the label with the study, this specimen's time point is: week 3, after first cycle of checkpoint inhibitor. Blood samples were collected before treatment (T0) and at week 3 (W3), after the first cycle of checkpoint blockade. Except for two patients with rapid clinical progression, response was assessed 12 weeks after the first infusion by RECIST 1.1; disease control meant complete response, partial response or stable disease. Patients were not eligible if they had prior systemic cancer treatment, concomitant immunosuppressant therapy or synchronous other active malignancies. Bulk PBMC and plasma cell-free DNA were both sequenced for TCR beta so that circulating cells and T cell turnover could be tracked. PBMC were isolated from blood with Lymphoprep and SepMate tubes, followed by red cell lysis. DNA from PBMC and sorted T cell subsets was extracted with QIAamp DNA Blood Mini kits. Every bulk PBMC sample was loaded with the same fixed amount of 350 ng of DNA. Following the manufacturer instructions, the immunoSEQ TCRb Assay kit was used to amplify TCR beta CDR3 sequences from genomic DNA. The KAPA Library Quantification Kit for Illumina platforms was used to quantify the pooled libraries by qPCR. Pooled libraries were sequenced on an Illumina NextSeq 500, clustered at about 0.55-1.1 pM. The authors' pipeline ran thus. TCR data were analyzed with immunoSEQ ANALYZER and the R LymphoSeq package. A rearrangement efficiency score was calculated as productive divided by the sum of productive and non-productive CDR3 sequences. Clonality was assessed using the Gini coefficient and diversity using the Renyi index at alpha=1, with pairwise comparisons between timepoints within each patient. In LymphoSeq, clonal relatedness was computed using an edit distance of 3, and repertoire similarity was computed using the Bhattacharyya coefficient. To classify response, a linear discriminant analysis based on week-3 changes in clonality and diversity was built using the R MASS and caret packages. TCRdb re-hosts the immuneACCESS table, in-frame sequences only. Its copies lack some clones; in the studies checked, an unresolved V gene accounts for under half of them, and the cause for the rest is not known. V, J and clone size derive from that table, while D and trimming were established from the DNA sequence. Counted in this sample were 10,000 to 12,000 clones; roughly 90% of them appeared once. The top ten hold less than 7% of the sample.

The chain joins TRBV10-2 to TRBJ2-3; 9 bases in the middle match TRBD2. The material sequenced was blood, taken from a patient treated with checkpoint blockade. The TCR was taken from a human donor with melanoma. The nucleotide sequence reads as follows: TGCGCCAGCAGTGATCGGGGCGGGGGGGCCGTGGATACGCAGTATTTT. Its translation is CASSDRGGGAVDTQYF.